The 8 T cell receptor beta chains below were found in one sample sequenced in a study of beta chain features in type 1 diabetes. Every isolated RNA sample was fully reverse transcribed, so sequencing captured expressed TCRB transcripts. Sequencing used immunoSEQ multiplex PCR; TCRdb keeps in-frame clones, though not all of them. The repertoire holds 850,000 to 900,000 clones, with roughly 15% as singletons. The sequencing input was naive CD4+ T cells from blood. Source of these receptors: a woman under 30 in good health.

This clone has a handful of counts. The same CDR3 is also encoded by other DNA sequences in this sample. The chain uses TRBV9 and TRBJ2-1; 9 nucleotides align to TRBD2. The CDR3 is 14 residues long. V lost 0 bases to trimming and J lost 6 bases; unmatched junction nucleotides: 1. Germline assignment: CDR1 SGDLS and CDR2 YYNGEE. CDR3 amino acids: CASSVVSGSNEQFF. The CDR3 DNA sequence: TGTGCCAGCAGCGTAGTTAGCGGGAGCAATGAGCAGTTCTTC. Together with reference TRBV9 and TRBJ2-1, the CDR3 gives the full variable domain: DSGVTQTPKHLITATGQRVTLRCSPRSGDLSVYWYQQSLDQGLQFLIQYYNGEERAKGNILERFSAQQFPDLHSELNLSSLELGDSALYFCASSVVSGSNEQFFGPGTRLTVL.

V and J are TRBV7-3 and TRBJ2-1; 9 nucleotides agree with TRBD2. The CDR3 totals 13 residues. Trimming cost V 6 bases and J 9 bases; bases outside gene matches: 6. Germline V gene lookup returns CDR1 SGHTA and CDR2 FQGTGA. The CDR3 loop reads CASRLAGAGEQFF. For the CDR3, the DNA is TGTGCCAGCAGGTTAGCGGGAGCCGGTGAGCAGTTCTTC.

V and J are TRBV5-1 and TRBJ2-7; the D is unclear. There are 16 residues in the CDR3. The germline V and J ends were trimmed by 1 base and 0 bases, with 14 bases remaining between them. Germline values: CDR1 SGHRS, CDR2 YFSETQ. CDR3 sequence reads: CASSLWSQASSYEQYF. CDR3 DNA sequence: TGCGCCAGCAGCTTGTGGAGTCAGGCAAGCTCCTACGAGCAGTACTTC.

There are a few counts of this clone. The V call is TRBV19, the J call TRBJ1-2; no definite D call. The ends were cut back, 1 base at V and 4 bases at J, with 13 bases in the middle. Germline V lookup: CDR1 LNHDA, CDR2 SQIVND (reference sequence). The CDR3 runs to 15 residues. The CDR3 sequence: CASSIVADRVYGYTF. The CDR3 nucleotides are TGTGCCAGTAGTATAGTGGCAGACCGCGTCTATGGCTACACCTTC.

A few counts support this clone. The chain couples TRBV10-3 to TRBJ1-2; weak D call: TRBD1 (6 bases). This CDR3 is built from 12 residues. The ends were cut back, 6 bases at V and 6 bases at J, with 11 bases in the middle. Germline loops: CDR1 ENHRY, CDR2 SYGVKD. This CDR3 reads CAIRWGPNGYTF. The CDR3 bases are TGTGCCATCAGATGGGGGCCGAATGGCTACACCTTC.

This clone has more than one count but fewer than ten. The chain carries TRBV28 and TRBJ2-3; weak D call: TRBD1 (6 bases). There are 19 residues in the CDR3. Trimming took 3 bases from V and 1 from J, leaving 23 bases between them. Germline CDR1 reads MDHEN; CDR2 reads SYDVKM. CDR3 bases: TGTGCCAGCAGTTTTAAAGGGGCCAAAAACAAGGGGGGCACAGATACGCAGTATTTT. As protein: CASSFKGAKNKGGTDTQYF.

This clone came up a few times. The V and J genes are TRBV7-9 and TRBJ2-1; TRBD1 matches 12 bases. The junction had 7 bases not matched to a gene; V was cut back by 4 bases and J by 6 bases. The length of the CDR3 is 16 residues. Germline CDR1 SEHNR, CDR2 FQNEAQ (reference sequence). The CDR3 DNA follows: TGTGCCAGCAGCTCCCCCGGGACAGGGGGCATCAATGAGCAGTTCTTC. Translation: CASSSPGTGGINEQFF.

This clone was observed a few times. This chain joins TRBV28 and TRBJ2-7, with 10 bases matching TRBD2. Germline V gene sequence: CDR1 MDHEN, CDR2 SYDVKM. The CDR3 loop spans 12 amino acids. The trim removed 7 bases at V and 9 bases at J, leaving 6 bases unmatched. In DNA form, the CDR3 reads TGTGCCAGCACTAGCGGGAGTTCGAGGCAGTACTTC. It is translated as CASTSGSSRQYF.